This T cell receptor (beta chain) originates from a study of shared clonotypes between healthy human individuals. Points from the study as a whole: The donor pool, a small one, limited the genetic and exposure-history diversity represented.

For this clone: The target antigen is unknown.

Sequencing used immunoSEQ multiplex PCR; TCRdb keeps in-frame clones, though not all of them. Of around 500,000 clones detected, around 80% appear once; the ten largest clones hold around 13%. The CDR3 is 15 amino acids. Losses at the gene ends were 6 bases for V and 3 bases for J; bases not matched to a gene: 8. Germline CDR1 reads MNHEY; CDR2 reads SVGAGI. The sequencing sample was made of PBMCs. The chain links TRBV6-5 to TRBJ2-5; 9 bases map to TRBD2. The TCR originated in a woman between 35 and 50 years old in good health. Some clones in this sample may be carry-over from other donors' samples. CDR3 bases: TGTGCCAGCAGATCCCCCAGCGGGGGGAAAGAGACCCAGTACTTC. Residues: CASRSPSGGKETQYF.